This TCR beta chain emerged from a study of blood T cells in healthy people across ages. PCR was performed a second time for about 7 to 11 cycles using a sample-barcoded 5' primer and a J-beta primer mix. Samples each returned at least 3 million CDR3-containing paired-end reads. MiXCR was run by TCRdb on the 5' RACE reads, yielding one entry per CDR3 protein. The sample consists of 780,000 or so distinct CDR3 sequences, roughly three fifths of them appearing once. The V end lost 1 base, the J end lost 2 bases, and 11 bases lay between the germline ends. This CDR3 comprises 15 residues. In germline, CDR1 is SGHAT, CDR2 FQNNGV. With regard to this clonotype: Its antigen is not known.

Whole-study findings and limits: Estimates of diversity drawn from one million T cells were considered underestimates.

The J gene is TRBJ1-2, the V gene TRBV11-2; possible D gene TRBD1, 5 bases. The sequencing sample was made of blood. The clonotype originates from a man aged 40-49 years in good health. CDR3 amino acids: CASSLGPGRNYGYTF. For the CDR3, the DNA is TGTGCCAGCAGCTTAGGTCCGGGACGGAACTATGGCTACACCTTC.